The text below deals with one T cell receptor (beta chain). This specimen belongs to a study of blood T cell repertoires in COVID-19. Study background: There were acute and convalescent COVID-19 samples, and they came from the United States, Italy and Spain. PBMCs, B-cell-depleted T cells, or T cells were the source of the cDNA or gDNA that made up the material.

The CDR3 consists of 16 residues. Looked up from germline, CDR1 is MGHRA and CDR2 is YSYEKL. V trimming: 4 bases; J trimming: 0 bases; junction bases outside the gene matches: 4. In the original workflow: Reference gene primer amplification gave estimated nucleated cell counts. Only in-frame clones appear in the TCRdb table, and some are missing; sequencing was by immunoSEQ multiplex PCR. D and trimming come from the DNA, and the V and J calls and clone size come from that table. The sample shows around 64,000 clones, roughly 89% of them seen only once. Sequenced input: peripheral blood. J is TRBJ2-5 and V is TRBV4-1, with TRBD1 identical over 11 bases. The source of this sequence is a man aged 30 to 45 with acute or convalescent COVID-19. The CDR3: CASSPGTGGHQETQYF. CDR3 DNA sequence: TGCGCCAGCAGCCCCGGGACAGGGGGACACCAAGAGACCCAGTACTTC.